This T cell receptor beta chain is drawn from a study of blood T cells in healthy people across ages. With 4 bases clipped from V and 0 bases from J, the junction kept 4 bases outside the gene matches. CDR1 and CDR2 from the germline V gene are DFQATT and SNEGSKA (reference sequence). CDR3 length: 14 residues. Only one count was recorded for this clonotype. The use of a sample-barcoded 5' primer and a J-beta primer mix characterized a second PCR of roughly 6 to 12 cycles. TCRdb re-called the 5' RACE reads through MiXCR, storing one row per CDR3 protein. Seen here are around 1,600,000 distinct CDR3 sequences, under 55% observed once, and the top ten hold around 4%.

The sequenced material came from blood. The gene calls are TRBV20-1 and TRBJ1-1; 8 bases match TRBD1. The source is a woman under 30 in good health. The CDR3 protein is CSAKGQDLNTEAFF. The CDR3 DNA is TGCAGTGCTAAGGGACAGGACCTGAACACTGAAGCTTTCTTT.